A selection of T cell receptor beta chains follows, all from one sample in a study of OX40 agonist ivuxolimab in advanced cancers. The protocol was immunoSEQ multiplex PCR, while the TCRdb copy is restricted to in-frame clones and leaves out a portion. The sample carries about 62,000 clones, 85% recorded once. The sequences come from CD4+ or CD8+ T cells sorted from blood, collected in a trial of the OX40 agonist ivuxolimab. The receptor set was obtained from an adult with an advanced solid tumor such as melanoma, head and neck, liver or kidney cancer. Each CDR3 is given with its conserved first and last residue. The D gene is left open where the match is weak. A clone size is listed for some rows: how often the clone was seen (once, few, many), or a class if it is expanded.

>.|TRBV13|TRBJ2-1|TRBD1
CASSLGTGGFSYNEQFF
TGTGCCAGCAGCTTAGGAACAGGGGGCTTCTCCTACAATGAGCAGTTCTTC
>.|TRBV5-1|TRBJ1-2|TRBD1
CASRGTGKNGYTF
TGCGCCAGCAGGGGGACAGGGAAGAATGGCTACACCTTC
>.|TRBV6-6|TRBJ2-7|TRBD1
CASSRTGGGYEQYF
TGTGCCAGCAGCCGGACAGGGGGCGGCTACGAGCAGTACTTC
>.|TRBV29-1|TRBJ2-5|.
CSVPGTSPGEQYF
TGCAGCGTCCCAGGGACTTCTCCTGGTGAGCAGTACTTC
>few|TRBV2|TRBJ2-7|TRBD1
CASTTESGQKSSYEQYF
TGTGCCAGCACCACAGAGTCGGGACAGAAGAGCTCCTACGAGCAGTACTTC
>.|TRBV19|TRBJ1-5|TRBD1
CASSMGQSNQPQHF
TGTGCCAGTAGTATGGGACAGAGCAATCAGCCCCAGCATTTT
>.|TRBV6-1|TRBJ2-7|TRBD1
CASSGTGWYEQYF
TGTGCCAGCAGTGGGACAGGGTGGTACGAGCAGTACTTC
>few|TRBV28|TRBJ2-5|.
CASSFRQRKQTQYF
TGTGCCAGCAGTTTCCGACAGCGAAAGCAGACCCAGTACTTC
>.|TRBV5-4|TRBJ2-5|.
CASSSALLGKATQYF
TGTGCCAGCAGCTCAGCTCTACTAGGAAAGGCGACCCAGTACTTC
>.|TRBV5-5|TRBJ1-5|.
CASSLMDSNQPQHF
TGTGCCAGCAGCTTGATGGACTCGAATCAGCCCCAGCATTTT
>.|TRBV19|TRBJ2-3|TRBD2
CASISNAAGETDTQYF
TGTGCCAGTATCTCCAACGCAGCGGGAGAAACAGATACGCAGTATTTT
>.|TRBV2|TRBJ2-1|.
CASSAYNEQFF
TGTGCCAGCAGTGCTTACAATGAGCAGTTCTTC
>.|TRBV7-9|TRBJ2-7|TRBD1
CASSLGGQGFYEQYF
TGTGCCAGCAGCTTAGGAGGACAGGGTTTCTACGAGCAGTACTTC
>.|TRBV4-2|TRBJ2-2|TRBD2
CASSQDVASGRSRTGELFF
TGTGCCAGCAGCCAAGATGTGGCTAGCGGGAGATCGAGAACCGGGGAGCTGTTTTTT
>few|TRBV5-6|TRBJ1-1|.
CASSSRGGLNTEAFF
TGTGCCAGCAGCTCCCGGGGGGGACTGAACACTGAAGCTTTCTTT
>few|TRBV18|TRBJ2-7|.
CASSLSGEGAYEQYF
TGTGCCAGCTCATTATCGGGAGAGGGGGCCTACGAGCAGTACTTC
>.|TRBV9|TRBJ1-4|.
CAAWETNEKLFF
TGTGCCGCCTGGGAAACTAATGAAAAACTGTTTTTT